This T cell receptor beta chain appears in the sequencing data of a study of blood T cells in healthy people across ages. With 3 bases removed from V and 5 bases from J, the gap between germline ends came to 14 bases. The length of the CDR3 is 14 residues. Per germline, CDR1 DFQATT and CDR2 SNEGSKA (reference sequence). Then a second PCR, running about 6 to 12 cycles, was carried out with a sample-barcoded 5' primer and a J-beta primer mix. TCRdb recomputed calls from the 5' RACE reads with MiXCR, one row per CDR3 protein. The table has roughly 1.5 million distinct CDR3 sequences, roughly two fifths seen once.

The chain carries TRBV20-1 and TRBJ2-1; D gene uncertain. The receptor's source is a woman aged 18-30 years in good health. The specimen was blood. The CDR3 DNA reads TGCAGTGCTAGCCCCGGCCCACGTCACAATGAGCAGTTCTTC. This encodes CSASPGPRHNEQFF.